Included here is one T cell receptor beta chain sequence, with context. The sample comes from a study of blood T cell repertoires in COVID-19. Trimming removed 6 bases at V and 2 bases at J, with 16 bases between. The CDR3 runs 15 residues. Germline lookup yields CDR1 LNHDA and CDR2 SQIVND (reference sequence). The assay was immunoSEQ multiplex PCR, and TCRdb's table has in-frame clones only and misses some. The top ten clones hold approximately 10% of a sample with 100,000 to 150,000 clones, approximately 88% of them seen once. The origin of this receptor is a man aged 50 or older with acute or convalescent COVID-19. The specimen sequenced was peripheral blood. V is TRBV19 and J is TRBJ2-5; perhaps TRBD2 as D (5 bases). This CDR3 reads CASSLIGEGQETQYF. The CDR3 coding sequence is TGTGCCAGTAGCCTTATCGGAGAGGGTCAAGAGACCCAGTACTTC.